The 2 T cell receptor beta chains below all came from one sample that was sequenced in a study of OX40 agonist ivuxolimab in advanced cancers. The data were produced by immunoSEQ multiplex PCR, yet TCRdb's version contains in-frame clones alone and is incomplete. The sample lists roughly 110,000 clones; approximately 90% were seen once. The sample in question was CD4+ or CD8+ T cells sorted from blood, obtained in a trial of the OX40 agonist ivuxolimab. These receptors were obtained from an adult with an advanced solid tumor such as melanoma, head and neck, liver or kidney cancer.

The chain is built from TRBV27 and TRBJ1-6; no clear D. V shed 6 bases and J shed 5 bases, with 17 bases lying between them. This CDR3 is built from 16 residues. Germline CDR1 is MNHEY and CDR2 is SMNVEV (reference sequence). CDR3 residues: CASRLRTLQDNSPLHF. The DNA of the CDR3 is TGTGCCAGCAGGCTGAGGACCCTACAAGATAATTCACCCCTCCACTTT.

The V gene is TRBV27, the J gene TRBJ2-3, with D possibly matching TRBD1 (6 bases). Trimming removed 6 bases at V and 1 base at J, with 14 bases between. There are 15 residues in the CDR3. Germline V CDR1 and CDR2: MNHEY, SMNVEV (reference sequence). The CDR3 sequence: CASRHWGPGTDTQYF. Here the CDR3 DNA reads TGTGCCAGCAGACACTGGGGGCCGGGCACAGATACGCAGTATTTT.